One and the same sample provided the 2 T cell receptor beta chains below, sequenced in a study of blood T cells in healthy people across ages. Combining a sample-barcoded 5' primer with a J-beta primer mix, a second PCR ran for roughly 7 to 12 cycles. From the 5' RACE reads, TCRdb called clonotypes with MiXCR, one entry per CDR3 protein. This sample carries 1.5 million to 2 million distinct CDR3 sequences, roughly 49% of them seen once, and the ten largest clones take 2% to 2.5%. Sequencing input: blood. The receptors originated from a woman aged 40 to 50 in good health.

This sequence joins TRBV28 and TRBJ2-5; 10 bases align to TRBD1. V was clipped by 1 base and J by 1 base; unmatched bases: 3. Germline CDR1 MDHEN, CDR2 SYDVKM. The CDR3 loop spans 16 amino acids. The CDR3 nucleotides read TGTGCCAGCAGTTTATCCGGGACAGGGGTCCAAGAGACCCAGTACTTC. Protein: CASSLSGTGVQETQYF.

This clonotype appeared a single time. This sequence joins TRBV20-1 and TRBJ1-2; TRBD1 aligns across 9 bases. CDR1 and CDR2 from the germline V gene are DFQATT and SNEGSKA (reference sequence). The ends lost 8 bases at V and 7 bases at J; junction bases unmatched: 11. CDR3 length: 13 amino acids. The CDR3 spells CSTIPQGASGYTF. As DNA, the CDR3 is TGCAGTACGATACCACAGGGGGCAAGTGGCTACACCTTC.